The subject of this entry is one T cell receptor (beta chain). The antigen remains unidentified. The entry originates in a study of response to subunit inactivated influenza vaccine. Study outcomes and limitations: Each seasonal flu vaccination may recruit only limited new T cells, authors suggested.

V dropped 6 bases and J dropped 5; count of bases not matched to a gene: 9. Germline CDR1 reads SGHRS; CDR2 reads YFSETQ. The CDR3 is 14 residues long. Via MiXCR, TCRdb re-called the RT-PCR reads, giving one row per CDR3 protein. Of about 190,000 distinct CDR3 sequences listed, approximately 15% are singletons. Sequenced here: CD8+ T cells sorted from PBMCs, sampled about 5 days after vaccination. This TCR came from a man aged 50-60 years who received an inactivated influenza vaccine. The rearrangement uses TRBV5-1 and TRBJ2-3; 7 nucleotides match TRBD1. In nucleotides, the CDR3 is TGCGCCAGCAAAACAGGGGCCGGGGAAGATACGCAGTATTTT. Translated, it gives CASKTGAGEDTQYF. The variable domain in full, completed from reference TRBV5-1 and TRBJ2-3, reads KAGVTQTPRYLIKTRGQQVTLSCSPISGHRSVSWYQQTPGQGLQFLFEYFSETQRNKGNFPGRFSGRQFSNSRSEMNVSTLELGDSALYLCASKTGAGEDTQYFGPGTRLTVL.